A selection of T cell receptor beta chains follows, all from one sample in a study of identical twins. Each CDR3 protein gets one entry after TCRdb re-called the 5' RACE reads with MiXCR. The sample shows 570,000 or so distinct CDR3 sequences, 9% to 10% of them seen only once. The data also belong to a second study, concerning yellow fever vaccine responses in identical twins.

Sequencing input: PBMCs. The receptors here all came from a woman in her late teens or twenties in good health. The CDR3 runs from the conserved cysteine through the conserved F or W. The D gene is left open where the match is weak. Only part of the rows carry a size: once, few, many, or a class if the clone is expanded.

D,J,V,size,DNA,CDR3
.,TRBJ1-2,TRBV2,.,TGTGCCAGCACCCTTGCGGGTTATGGCTACACCTTC,CASTLAGYGYTF
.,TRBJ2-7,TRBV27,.,TGTGCCAGCAGTAGAAACAGGGATTCCTACGAGCAGTACTTC,CASSRNRDSYEQYF
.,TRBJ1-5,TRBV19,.,TGTGCCAGTAGTATAGGCCAGAGCAATCAGCCCCAGCATTTT,CASSIGQSNQPQHF
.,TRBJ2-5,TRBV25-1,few,TGTGCCAGCAGTGGGCCGCCGGGACGGCAAGGGGAGACCCAGTACTTC,CASSGPPGRQGETQYF
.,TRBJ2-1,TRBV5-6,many,TGTGCCAGCAGCCCGCCGGGGGGCCCAAACAATGAGCAGTTCTTC,CASSPPGGPNNEQFF
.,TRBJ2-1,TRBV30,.,TGTGCCTGGAGTGTAATGATCAATGAGCAGTTCTTC,CAWSVMINEQFF
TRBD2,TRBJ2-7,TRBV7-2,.,TGTGCCAGCAGCGCCCTAGCGGGGGAGGGCTACGAGCAGTACTTC,CASSALAGEGYEQYF
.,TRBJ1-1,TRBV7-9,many,TGTGCCAGCAGTGGCGATGAAGCTTTCTTT,CASSGDEAFF
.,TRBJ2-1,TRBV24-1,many,TGTGCCACCAGTGATTGGACGTCACGCAATGAGCAGTTCTTC,CATSDWTSRNEQFF
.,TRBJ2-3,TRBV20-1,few,TGCAGTGCTAGAGGAGAAAGCACAGATACGCAGTATTTT,CSARGESTDTQYF
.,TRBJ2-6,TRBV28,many,TGTGCCAGCAGCGGGCGCTCTGGGGCCAACGTCCTGACTTTC,CASSGRSGANVLTF
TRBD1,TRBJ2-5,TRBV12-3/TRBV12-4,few,TGTGCCAGCAGTTTATTCAGGGGGCGCGGAGAGACCCAGTACTTC,CASSLFRGRGETQYF
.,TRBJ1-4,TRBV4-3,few,TGCGCCAGCAGCAAATCGTACCCCTATGAAAAACTGTTTTTT,CASSKSYPYEKLFF